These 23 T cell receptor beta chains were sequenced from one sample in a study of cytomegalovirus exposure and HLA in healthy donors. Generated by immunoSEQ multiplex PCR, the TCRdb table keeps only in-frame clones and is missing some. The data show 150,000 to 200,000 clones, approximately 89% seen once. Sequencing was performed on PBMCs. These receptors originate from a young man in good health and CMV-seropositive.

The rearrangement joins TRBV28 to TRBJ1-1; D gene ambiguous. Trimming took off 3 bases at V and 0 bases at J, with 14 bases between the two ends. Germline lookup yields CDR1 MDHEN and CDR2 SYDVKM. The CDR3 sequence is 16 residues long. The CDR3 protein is CASSFPRRRVNTEAFF. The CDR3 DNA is TGTGCCAGCAGTTTCCCCCGACGGAGGGTGAACACTGAAGCTTTCTTT.

This chain's CDR3 is CASSFGTGSHEQYF. As DNA, the CDR3 is TGTGCCAGCAGCTTCGGAACAGGGAGCCACGAGCAGTACTTC. V is TRBV5-8 and J is TRBJ2-7, with a weak D call TRBD1 (6 bases). Germline V CDR1 and CDR2: SGHTS, YDEGEE. V was pared by 2 bases and J by 5 bases, with 14 bases between. This CDR3 is 14 amino acids long.

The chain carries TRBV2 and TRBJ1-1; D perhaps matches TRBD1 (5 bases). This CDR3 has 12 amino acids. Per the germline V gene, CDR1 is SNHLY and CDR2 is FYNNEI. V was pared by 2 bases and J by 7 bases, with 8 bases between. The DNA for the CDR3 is TGTGCCAGCAGTGAACAGGGTTTTGAAGCTTTCTTT. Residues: CASSEQGFEAFF. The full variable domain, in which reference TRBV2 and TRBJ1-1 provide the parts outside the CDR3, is EPEVTQTPSHQVTQMGQEVILRCVPISNHLYFYWYRQILGQKVEFLVSFYNNEISEKSEIFDDQFSVERPDGSNFTLKIRSTKLEDSAMYFCASSEQGFEAFFGQGTRLTVV.

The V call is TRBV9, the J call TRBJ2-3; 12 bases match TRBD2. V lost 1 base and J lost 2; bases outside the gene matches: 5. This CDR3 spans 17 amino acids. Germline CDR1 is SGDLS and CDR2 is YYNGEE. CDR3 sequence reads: CASSVLGLAGHTDTQYF. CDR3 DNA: TGTGCCAGCAGCGTACTTGGACTAGCGGGACACACAGATACGCAGTATTTT.

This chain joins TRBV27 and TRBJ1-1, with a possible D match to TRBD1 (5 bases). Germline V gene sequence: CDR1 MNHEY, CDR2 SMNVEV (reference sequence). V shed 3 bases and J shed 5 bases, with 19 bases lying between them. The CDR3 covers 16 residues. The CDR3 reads CASSFLLVWGETEAFF. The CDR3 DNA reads TGTGCCAGCAGTTTTCTACTTGTGTGGGGCGAGACTGAAGCTTTCTTT.

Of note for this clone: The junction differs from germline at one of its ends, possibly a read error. Here the CDR3 DNA reads TGTGCCAGCAGCCCATTTCCGGGACAGGGTCCTTCCTTC. Translating gives CASSPFPGQGPSF. V is TRBV7-2 and J is TRBJ2-7; 9 bases fit TRBD1. Germline V gene lookup returns CDR1 SGHTA and CDR2 FQGNSA. The CDR3 is 13 amino acids.

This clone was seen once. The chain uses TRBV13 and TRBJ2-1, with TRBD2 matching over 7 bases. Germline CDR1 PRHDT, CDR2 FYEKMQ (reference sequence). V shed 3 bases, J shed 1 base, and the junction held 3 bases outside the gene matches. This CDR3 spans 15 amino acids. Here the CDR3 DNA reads TGTGCCAGCAGCTTCGGGGGGAGGTCCTACAATGAGCAGTTCTTC. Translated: CASSFGGRSYNEQFF.

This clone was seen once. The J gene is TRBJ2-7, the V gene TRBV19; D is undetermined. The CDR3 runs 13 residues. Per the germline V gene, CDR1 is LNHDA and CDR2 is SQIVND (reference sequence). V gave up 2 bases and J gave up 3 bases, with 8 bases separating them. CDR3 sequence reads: CASSITTNYEQYF. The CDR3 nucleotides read TGTGCCAGTAGTATAACGACAAACTACGAGCAGTACTTC.

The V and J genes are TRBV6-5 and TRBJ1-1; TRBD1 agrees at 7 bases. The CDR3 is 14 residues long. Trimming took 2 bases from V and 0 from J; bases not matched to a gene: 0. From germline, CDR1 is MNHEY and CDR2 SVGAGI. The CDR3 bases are TGTGCCAGCAGTTACACAGGGGTGAACACTGAAGCTTTCTTT. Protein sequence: CASSYTGVNTEAFF.

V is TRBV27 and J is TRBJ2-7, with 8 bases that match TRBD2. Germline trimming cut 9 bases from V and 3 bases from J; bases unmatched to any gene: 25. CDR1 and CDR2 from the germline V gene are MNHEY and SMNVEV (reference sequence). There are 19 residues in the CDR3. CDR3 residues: CARETEQGHRGAGVYEQYF. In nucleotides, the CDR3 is TGTGCCAGAGAGACGGAACAGGGCCACCGGGGAGCGGGAGTCTACGAGCAGTACTTC.

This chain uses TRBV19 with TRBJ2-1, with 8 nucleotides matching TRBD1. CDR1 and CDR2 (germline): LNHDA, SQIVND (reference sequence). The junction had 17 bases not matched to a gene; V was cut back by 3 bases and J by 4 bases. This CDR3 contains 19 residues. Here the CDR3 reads CASSMYWTGITSRYNEQFF. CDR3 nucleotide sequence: TGTGCCAGTAGTATGTACTGGACAGGGATCACTTCCAGATACAATGAGCAGTTCTTC.

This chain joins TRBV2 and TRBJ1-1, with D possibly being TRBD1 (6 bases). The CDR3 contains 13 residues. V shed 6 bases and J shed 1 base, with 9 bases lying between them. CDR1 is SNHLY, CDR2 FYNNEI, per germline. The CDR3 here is CASRRQENTEAFF. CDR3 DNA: TGTGCCAGCAGAAGACAGGAGAACACTGAAGCTTTCTTT.

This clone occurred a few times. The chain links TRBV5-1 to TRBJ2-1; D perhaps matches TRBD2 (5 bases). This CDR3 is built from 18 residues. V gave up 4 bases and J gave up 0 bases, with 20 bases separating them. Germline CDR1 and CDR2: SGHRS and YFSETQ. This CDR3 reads CASSVRQDLLSSYNEQFF. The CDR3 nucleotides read TGCGCCAGCAGCGTACGCCAGGACTTACTGAGCTCCTACAATGAGCAGTTCTTC.

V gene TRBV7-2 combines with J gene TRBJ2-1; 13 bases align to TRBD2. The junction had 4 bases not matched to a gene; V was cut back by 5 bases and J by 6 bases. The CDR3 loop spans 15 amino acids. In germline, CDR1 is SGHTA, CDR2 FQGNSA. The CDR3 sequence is CASSLRLAGGNEQFF. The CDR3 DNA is TGTGCCAGCAGCCTCAGACTAGCGGGAGGCAATGAGCAGTTCTTC.

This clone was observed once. The CDR3 reads CASVSGRVLDTGELFF. DNA for the CDR3: TGTGCCAGCGTTAGCGGGAGGGTATTGGACACCGGGGAGCTGTTTTTT. The chain joins TRBV5-5 to TRBJ2-2; TRBD2 aligns across 11 bases. Trimming removed 7 bases from V and 3 bases from J; junction bases left unmatched: 8. Germline CDR1 reads SGHKS; CDR2 reads YYEKEE (reference sequence). This CDR3 region has 16 residues.

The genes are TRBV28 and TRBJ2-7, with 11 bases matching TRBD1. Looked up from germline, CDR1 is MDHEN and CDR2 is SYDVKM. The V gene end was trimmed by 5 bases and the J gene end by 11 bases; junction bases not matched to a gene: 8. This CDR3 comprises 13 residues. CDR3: CASSPGQGADEYF. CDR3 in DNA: TGTGCCAGCAGTCCCGGACAGGGGGCCGACGAGTACTTC.

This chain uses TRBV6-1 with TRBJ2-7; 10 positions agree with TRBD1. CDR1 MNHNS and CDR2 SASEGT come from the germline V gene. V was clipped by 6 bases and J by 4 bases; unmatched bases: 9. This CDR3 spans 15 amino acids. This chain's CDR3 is CASSHETGGSYEQYF. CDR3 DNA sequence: TGTGCCAGCAGCCACGAGACAGGGGGCTCTTACGAGCAGTACTTC.

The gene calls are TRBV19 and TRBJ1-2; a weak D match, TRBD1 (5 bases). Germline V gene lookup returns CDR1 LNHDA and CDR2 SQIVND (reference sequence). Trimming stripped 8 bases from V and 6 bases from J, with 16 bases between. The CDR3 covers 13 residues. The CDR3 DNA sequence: TGTGCCAGTTACCGCGGGACCGAACATGGCTACACCTTC. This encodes CASYRGTEHGYTF. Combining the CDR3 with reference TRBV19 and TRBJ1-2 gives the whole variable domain DGGITQSPKYLFRKEGQNVTLSCEQNLNHDAMYWYRQDPGQGLRLIYYSQIVNDFQKGDIAEGYSVSREKKESFPLTVTSAQKNPTAFYLCASYRGTEHGYTFGSGTRLTVV.

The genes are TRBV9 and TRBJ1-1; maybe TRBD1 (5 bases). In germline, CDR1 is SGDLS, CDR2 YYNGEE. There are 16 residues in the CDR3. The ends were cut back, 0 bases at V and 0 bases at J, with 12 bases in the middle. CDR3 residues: CASSVGVGVMNTEAFF. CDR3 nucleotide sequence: TGTGCCAGCAGCGTAGGGGTAGGGGTTATGAACACTGAAGCTTTCTTT.

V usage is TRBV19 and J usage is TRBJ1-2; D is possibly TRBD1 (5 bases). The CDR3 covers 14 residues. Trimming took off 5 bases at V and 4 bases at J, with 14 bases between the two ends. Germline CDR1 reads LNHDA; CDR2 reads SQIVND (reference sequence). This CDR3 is CASSPPGERYGYTF. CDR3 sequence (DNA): TGTGCCAGTAGTCCCCCGGGGGAGCGCTATGGCTACACCTTC.

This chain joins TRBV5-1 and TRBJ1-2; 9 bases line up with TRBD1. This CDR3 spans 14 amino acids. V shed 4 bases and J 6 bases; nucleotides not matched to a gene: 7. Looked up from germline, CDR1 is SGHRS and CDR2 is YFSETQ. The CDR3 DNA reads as TGCGCCAGCAGCCGGGACAGGGATTTTAATGGCTACACCTTC. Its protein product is CASSRDRDFNGYTF.

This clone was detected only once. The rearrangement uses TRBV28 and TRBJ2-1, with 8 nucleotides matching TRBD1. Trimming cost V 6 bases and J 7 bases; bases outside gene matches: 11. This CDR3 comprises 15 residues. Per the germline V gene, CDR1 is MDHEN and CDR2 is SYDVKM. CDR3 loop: CASSPGQGWSNEQFF. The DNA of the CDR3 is TGTGCCAGCAGCCCAGGACAGGGCTGGAGTAATGAGCAGTTCTTC.

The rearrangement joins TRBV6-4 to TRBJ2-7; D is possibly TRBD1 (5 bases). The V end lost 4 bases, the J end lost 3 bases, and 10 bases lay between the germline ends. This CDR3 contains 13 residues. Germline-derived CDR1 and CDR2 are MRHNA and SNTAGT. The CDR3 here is CASSGGRFYEQYF. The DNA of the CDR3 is TGTGCCAGCAGTGGGGGCAGGTTCTACGAGCAGTACTTC.